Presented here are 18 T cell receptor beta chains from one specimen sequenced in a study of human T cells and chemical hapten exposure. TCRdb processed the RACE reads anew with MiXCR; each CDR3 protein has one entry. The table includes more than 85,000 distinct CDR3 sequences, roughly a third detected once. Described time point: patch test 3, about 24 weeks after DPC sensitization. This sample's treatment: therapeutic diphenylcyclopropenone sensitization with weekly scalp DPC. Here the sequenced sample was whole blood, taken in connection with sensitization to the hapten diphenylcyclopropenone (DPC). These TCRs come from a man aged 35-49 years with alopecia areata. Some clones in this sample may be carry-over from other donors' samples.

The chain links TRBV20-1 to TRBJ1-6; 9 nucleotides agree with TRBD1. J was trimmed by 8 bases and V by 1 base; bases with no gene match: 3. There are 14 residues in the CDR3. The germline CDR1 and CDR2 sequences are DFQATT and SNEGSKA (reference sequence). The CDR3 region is CSARAGTGYSPLHF. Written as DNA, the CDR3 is TGCAGTGCTAGAGCCGGGACAGGGTATTCACCCCTCCACTTT.

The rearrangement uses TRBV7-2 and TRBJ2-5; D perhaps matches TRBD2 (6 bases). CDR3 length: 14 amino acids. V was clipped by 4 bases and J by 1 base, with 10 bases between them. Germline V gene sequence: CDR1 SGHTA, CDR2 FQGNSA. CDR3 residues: CASSSGAVQETQYF. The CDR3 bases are TGTGCCAGCAGCTCGGGAGCGGTCCAAGAGACCCAGTACTTC.

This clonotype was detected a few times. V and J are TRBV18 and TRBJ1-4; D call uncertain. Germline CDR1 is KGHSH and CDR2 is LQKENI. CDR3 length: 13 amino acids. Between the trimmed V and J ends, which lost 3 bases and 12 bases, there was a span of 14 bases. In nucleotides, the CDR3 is TGTGCCAGCTCACCCCCTGGACCGGAGGAACTGTTTTTT. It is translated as CASSPPGPEELFF.

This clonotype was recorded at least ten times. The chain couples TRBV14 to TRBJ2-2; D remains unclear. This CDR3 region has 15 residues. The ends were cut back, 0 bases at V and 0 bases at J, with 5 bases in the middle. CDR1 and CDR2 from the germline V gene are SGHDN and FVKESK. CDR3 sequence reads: CASSQEIANTGELFF. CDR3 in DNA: TGTGCCAGCAGCCAAGAAATAGCGAACACCGGGGAGCTGTTTTTT.

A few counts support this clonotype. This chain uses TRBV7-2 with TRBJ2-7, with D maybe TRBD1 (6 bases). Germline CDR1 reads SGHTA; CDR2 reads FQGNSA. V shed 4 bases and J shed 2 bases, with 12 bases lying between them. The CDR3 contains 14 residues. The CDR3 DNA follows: TGTGCCAGCAGCTCAAGACAGGACACCTACGAGCAGTACTTC. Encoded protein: CASSSRQDTYEQYF.

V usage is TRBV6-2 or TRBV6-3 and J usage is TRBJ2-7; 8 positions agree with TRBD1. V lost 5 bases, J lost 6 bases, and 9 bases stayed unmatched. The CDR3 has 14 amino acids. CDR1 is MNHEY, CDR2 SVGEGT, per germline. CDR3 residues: CASSPGQVLPEQYV. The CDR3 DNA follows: TGTGCCAGCAGTCCGGGACAGGTTTTGCCCGAGCAGTACGTC.

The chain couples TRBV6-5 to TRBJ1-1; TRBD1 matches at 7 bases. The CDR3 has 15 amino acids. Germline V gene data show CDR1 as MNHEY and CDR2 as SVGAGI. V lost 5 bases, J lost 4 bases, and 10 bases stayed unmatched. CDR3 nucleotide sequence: TGTGCCAGCAGTAACCACAGGGGTAAAAGCACTGAAGCTTTCTTT. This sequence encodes CASSNHRGKSTEAFF.

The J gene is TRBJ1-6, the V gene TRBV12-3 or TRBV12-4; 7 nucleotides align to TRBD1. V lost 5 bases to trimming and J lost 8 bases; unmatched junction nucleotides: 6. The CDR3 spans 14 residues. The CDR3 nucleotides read TGTGCCAGCAGTCAAGTAGGGGGCCATTCACCCCTCCACTTT. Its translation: CASSQVGGHSPLHF.

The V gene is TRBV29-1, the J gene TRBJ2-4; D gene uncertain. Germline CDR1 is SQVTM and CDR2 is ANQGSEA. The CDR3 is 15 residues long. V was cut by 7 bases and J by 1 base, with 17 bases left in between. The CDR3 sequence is CSASSGVGAKNIQYF. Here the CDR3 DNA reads TGCAGCGCCAGTAGTGGGGTTGGCGCCAAAAACATTCAGTACTTC.

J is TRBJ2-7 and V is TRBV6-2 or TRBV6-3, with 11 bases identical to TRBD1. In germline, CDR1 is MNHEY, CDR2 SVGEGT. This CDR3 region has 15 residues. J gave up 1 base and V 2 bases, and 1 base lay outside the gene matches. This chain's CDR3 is CASSYGQGASYEQYV. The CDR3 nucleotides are TGTGCCAGCAGTTACGGACAGGGGGCTTCCTACGAGCAGTACGTC.

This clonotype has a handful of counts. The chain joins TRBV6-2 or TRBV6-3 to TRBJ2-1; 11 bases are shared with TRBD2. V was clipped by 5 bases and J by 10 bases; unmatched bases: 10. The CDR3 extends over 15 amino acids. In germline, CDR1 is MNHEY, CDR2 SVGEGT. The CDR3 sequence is CASSPGLAGPLEQFF. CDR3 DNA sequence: TGTGCCAGCAGTCCAGGACTAGCGGGCCCCTTGGAGCAGTTCTTC.

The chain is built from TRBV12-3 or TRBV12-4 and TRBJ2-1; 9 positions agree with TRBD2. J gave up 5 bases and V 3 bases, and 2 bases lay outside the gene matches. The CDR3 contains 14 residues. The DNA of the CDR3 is TGTGCCAGCAGTTTTGGCGGGAGGGACAATGAGCAGTTCTTC. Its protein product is CASSFGGRDNEQFF.

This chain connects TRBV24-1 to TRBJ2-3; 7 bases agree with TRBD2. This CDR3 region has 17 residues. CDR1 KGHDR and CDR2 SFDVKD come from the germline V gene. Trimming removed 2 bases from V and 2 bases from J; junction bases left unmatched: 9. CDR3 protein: CATSDWDLAGATDTQYF. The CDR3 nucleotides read TGTGCCACCAGTGATTGGGATTTGGCGGGAGCCACAGATACGCAGTATTTT.

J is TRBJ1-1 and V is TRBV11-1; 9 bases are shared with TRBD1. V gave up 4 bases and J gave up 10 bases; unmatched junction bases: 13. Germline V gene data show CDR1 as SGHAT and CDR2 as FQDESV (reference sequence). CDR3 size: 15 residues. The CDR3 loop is CASSWDSGTGRVAFF. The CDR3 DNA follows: TGTGCCAGCAGCTGGGATTCCGGGACAGGGCGAGTAGCTTTCTTT.

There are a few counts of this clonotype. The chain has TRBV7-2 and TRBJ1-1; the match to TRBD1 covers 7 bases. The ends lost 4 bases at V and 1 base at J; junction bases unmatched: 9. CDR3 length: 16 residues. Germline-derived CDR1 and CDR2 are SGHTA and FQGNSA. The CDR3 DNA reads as TGTGCCAGCAGCTCCAGGACAGGCTGGGGGAACACTGAAGCTTTCTTT. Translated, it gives CASSSRTGWGNTEAFF.

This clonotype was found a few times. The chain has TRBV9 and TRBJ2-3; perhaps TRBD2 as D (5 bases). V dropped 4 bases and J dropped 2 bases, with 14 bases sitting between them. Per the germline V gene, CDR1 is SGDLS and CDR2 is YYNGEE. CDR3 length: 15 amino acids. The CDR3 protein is CASSQWSGSTDTQYF. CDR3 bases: TGTGCCAGCAGCCAATGGAGCGGTTCCACAGATACGCAGTATTTT.

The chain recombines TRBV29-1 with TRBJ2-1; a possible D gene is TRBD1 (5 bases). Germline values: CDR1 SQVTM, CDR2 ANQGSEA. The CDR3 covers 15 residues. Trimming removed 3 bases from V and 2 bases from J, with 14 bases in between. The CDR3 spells CSVEPLRTPYNEQFF. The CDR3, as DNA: TGCAGCGTTGAGCCACTCCGGACACCCTACAATGAGCAGTTCTTC.

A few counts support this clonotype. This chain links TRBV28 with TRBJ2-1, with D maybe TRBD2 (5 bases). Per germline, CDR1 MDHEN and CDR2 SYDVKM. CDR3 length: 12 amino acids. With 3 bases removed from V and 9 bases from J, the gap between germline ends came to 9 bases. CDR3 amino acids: CASSLLGLEQFF. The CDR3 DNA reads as TGTGCCAGCAGTTTGCTAGGACTTGAGCAGTTCTTC.